This T cell receptor beta chain was obtained from a study of OX40 agonist ivuxolimab in advanced cancers. At the level of the study: Three patients, one with hepatocellular carcinoma and two with cutaneous melanoma, responded partially.

Clones were sequenced by immunoSEQ multiplex PCR, and TCRdb holds only the in-frame ones, with some missing. Among under 55,000 clones, over 65% were seen once, and the ten largest hold 15%. The ends were cut back, 4 bases at V and 2 bases at J, with 7 bases in the middle. Germline loops: CDR1 SGDLS, CDR2 YYNGEE. This CDR3 spans 12 amino acids. Sequences were derived from CD4+ or CD8+ T cells sorted from blood, sampled in a trial of the OX40 agonist ivuxolimab. This chain joins TRBV9 and TRBJ2-7, with unresolved D. This receptor was identified in an adult with an advanced solid tumor such as melanoma, head and neck, liver or kidney cancer. In DNA, the CDR3 is TGTGCCAGCAGCCCAGGCCCCTACGAGCAGTACTTC. Its protein product is CASSPGPYEQYF.